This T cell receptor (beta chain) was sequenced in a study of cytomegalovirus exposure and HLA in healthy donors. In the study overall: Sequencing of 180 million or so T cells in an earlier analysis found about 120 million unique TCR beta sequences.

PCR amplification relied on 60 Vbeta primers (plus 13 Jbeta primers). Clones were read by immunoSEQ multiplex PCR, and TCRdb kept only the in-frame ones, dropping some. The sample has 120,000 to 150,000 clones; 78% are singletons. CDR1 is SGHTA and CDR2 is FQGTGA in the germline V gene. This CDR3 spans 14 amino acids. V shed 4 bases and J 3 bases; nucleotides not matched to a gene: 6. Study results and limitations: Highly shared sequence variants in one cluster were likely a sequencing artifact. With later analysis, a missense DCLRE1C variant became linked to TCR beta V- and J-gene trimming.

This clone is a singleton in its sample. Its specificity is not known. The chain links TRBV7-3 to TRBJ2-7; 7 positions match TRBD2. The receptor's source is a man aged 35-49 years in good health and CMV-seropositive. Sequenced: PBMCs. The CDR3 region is CASSSMGTNYEQYF. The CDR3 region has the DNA TGTGCCAGCAGCTCCATGGGGACTAACTACGAGCAGTACTTC.